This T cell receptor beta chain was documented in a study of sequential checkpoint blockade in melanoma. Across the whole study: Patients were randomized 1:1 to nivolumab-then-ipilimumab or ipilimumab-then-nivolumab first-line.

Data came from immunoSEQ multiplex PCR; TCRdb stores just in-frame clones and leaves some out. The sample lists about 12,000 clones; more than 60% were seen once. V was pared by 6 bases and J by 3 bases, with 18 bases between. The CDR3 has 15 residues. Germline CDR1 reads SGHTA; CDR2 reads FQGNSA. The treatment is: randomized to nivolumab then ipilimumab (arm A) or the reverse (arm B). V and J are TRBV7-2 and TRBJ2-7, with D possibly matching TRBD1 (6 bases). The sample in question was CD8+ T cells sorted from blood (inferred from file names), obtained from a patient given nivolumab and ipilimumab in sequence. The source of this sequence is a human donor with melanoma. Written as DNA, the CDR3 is TGTGCCAGCAGTCCTACAGGGAGTTTGGGCTACGAGCAGTACTTC. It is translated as CASSPTGSLGYEQYF.